What follows is one TCR beta chain and its context. Since a much larger clone is just one base distant, this may be a read error. The data are from a study of HIV-infected patients and healthy controls. TCRdb redid the calling of the 5' RACE reads with MiXCR, one entry per CDR3 protein. This sample has 15,000 to 20,000 distinct CDR3 sequences, with roughly 18% found just once. This sequence originates from a human donor in good health. The sample taken for sequencing was CD8+ T cells from blood.

CDR3 nucleotide sequence: TGTGCCAGCAGAAGGACTAGCGGTAATTCCTACGAGCAGTACTTC. Protein: CASRRTSGNSYEQYF. The rearrangement uses TRBV2 and TRBJ2-7; 10 bases map to TRBD2. There are 15 residues in the CDR3. V dropped 6 bases and J dropped 1; count of bases not matched to a gene: 6. Germline V gives CDR1 SNHLY, CDR2 FYNNEI.